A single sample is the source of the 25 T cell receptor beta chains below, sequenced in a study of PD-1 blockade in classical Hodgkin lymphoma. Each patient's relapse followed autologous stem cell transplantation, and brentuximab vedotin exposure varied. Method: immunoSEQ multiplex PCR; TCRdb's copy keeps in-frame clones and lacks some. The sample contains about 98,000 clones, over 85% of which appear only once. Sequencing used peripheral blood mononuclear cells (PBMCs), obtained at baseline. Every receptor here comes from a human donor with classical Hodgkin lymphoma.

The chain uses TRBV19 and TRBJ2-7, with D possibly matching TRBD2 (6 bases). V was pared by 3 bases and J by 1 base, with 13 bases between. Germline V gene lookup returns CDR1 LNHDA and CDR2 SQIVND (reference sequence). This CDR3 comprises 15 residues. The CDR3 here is CASSISGLGSYEQYF. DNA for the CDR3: TGTGCCAGTAGTATCTCGGGACTCGGGTCCTACGAGCAGTACTTC.

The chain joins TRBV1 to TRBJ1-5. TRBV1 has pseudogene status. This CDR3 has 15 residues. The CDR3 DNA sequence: TGCACCAGCAGCTATTCCCCGTATAGCAATCAGCCCCAGCATTTT. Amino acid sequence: CTSSYSPYSNQPQHF.

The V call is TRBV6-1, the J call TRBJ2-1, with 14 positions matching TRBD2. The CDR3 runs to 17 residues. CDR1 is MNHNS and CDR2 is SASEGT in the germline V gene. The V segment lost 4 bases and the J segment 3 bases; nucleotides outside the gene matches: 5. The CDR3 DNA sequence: TGTGCCAGCAGTGGTTACGGGACTAGCGGGGGCTACAATGAGCAGTTCTTC. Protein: CASSGYGTSGGYNEQFF.

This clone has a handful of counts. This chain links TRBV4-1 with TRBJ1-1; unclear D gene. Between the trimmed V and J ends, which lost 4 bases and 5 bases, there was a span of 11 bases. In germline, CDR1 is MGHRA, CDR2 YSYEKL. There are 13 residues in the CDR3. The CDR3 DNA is TGCGCCAGCAGCCGGAATCAGAGGACTGAAGCTTTCTTT. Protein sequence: CASSRNQRTEAFF.

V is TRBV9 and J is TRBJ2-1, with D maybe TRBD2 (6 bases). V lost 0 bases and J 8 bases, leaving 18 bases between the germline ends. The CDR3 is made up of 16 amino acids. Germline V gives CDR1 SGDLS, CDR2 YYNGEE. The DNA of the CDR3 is TGTGCCAGCAGCGTAGGTGGCGGGATAGTCTGGGATGAGCAGTTCTTC. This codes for CASSVGGGIVWDEQFF.

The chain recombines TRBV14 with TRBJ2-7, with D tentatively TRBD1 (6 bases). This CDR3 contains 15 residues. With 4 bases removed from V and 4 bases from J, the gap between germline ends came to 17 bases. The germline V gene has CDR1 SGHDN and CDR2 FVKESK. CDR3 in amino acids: CASSPTSGTKYEQYF. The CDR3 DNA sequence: TGTGCCAGCAGCCCCACCTCCGGGACAAAATACGAGCAGTACTTC.

The CDR3 sequence: CASTSGYGYTF. CDR3 sequence (DNA): TGTGCCAGCACGTCAGGCTATGGCTACACCTTC. This chain uses TRBV28 with TRBJ1-2; D is unclear. Between the trimmed V and J ends, which lost 7 bases and 4 bases, there was a span of 7 bases. The CDR3 covers 11 residues. The germline V gene has CDR1 MDHEN and CDR2 SYDVKM.

The CDR3 nucleotides read TGTGCCAGCAGCCAAAACAGCCCTTGGGATGGCTACACCTTC. It translates to CASSQNSPWDGYTF. V and J are TRBV14 and TRBJ1-2; D is uncertain. Trimming pared 2 bases from V and 6 bases from J, leaving 13 bases between. CDR3 length: 14 amino acids. Germline V gene sequence: CDR1 SGHDN, CDR2 FVKESK. Drawing the rest from reference TRBV14 and TRBJ1-2, the complete variable domain is EAGVTQFPSHSVIEKGQTVTLRCDPISGHDNLYWYRRVMGKEIKFLLHFVKESKQDESGMPNNRFLAERTGGTYSTLKVQPAELEDSGVYFCASSQNSPWDGYTFGSGTRLTVV.

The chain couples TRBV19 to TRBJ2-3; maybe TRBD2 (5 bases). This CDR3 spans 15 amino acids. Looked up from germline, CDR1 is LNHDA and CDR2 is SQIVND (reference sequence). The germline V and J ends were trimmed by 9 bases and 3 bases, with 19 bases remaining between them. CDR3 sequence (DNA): TGTGCCAGCACACCCACTAGTCAGTGGACAGATACGCAGTATTTT. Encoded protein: CASTPTSQWTDTQYF.

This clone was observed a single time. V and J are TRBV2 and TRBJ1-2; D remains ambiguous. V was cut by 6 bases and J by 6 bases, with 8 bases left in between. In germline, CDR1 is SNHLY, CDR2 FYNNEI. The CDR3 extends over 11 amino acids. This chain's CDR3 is CASRGSDGYTF. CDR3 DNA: TGTGCCAGCAGAGGCTCGGATGGCTACACCTTC.

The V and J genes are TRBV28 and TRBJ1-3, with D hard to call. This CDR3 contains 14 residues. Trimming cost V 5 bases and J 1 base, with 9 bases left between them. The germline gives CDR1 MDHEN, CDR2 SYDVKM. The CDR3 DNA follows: TGTGCCAGCAGTCCCCTCCAATCTGGAAACACCATATATTTT. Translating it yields CASSPLQSGNTIYF. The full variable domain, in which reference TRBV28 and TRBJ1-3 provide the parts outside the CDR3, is DVKVTQSSRYLVKRTGEKVFLECVQDMDHENMFWYRQDPGLGLRLIYFSYDVKMKEKGDIPEGYSVSREKKERFSLILESASTNQTSMYLCASSPLQSGNTIYFGEGSWLTVV.

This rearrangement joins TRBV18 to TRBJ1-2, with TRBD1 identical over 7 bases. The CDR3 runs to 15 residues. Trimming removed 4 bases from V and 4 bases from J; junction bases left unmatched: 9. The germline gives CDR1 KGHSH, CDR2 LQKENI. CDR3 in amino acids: CASSQGADAVYGYTF. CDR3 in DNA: TGTGCCAGCTCACAGGGGGCCGATGCAGTCTATGGCTACACCTTC.

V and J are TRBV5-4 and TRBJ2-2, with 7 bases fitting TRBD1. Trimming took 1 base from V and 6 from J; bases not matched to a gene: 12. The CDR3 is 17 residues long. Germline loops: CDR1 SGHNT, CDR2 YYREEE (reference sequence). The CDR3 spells CASSLSNRGSLPGELFF. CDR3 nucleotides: TGTGCCAGCAGCTTGAGTAACAGGGGAAGTCTCCCCGGGGAGCTGTTTTTT. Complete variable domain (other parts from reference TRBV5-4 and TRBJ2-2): ETGVTQSPTHLIKTRGQQVTLRCSSQSGHNTVSWYQQALGQGPQFIFQYYREEENGRGNFPPRFSGLQFPNYSSELNVNALELDDSALYLCASSLSNRGSLPGELFFGEGSRLTVL.

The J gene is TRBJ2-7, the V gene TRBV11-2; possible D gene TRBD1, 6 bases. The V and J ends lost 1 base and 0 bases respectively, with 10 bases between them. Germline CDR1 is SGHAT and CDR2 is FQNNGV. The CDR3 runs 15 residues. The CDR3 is CASSLVTGSSYEQYF. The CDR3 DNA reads TGTGCCAGCAGCTTAGTCACAGGGTCCTCCTACGAGCAGTACTTC.

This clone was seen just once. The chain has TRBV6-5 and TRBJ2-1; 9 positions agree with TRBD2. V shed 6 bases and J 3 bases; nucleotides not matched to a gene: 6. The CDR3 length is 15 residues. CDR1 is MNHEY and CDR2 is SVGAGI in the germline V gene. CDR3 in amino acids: CASRRTSENYNEQFF. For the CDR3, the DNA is TGTGCCAGCAGGCGGACTAGCGAGAACTACAATGAGCAGTTCTTC.

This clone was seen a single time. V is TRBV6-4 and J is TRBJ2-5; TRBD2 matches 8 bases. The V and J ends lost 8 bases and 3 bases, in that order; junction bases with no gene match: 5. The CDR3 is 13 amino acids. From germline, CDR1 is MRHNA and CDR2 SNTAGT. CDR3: CASSPTSEETQYF. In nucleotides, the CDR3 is TGTGCCAGCTCCCCGACTAGCGAAGAGACCCAGTACTTC.

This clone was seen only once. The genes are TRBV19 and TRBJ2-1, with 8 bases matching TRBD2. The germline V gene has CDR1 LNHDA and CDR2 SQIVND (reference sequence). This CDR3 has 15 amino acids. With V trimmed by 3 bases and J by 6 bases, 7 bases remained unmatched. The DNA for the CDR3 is TGTGCCAGTAGTATTCGGACAACTAGCGGCAATGAGCAGTTCTTC. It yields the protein CASSIRTTSGNEQFF. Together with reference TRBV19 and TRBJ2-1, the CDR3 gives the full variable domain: DGGITQSPKYLFRKEGQNVTLSCEQNLNHDAMYWYRQDPGQGLRLIYYSQIVNDFQKGDIAEGYSVSREKKESFPLTVTSAQKNPTAFYLCASSIRTTSGNEQFFGPGTRLTVL.

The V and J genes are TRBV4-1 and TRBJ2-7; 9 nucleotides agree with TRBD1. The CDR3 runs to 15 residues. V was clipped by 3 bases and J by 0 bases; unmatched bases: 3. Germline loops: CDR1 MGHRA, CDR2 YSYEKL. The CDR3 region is CASSHPGQGSYEQYF. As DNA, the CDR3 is TGCGCCAGCAGCCACCCGGGACAGGGCTCCTACGAGCAGTACTTC.

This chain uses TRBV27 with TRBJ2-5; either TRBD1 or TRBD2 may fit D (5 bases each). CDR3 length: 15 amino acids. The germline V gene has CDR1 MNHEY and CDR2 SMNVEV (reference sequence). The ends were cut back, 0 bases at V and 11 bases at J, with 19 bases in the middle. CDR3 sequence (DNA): TGTGCCAGCAGTTTATCTGTGGGGGTCCAAAGCGATCAGTACTTC. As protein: CASSLSVGVQSDQYF.

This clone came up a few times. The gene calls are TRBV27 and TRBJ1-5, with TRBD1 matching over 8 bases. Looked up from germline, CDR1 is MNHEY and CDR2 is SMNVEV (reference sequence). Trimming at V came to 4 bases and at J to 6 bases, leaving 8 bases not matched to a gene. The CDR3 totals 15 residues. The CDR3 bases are TGTGCCAGCAGTTACGCAGGGGGCGCGGGTCAGCCCCAGCATTTT. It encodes CASSYAGGAGQPQHF.

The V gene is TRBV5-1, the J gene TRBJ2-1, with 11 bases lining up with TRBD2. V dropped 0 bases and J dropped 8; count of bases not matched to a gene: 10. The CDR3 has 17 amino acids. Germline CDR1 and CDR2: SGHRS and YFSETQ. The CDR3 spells CASSLAFGLAGRDEQFF. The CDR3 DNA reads TGCGCCAGCAGCTTGGCCTTTGGACTAGCGGGTAGGGATGAGCAGTTCTTC.

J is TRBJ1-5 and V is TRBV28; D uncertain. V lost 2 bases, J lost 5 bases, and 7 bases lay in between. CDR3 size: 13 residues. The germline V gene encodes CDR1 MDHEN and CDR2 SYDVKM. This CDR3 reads CASSLVGHQPQHF. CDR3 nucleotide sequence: TGTGCCAGCAGTTTAGTTGGTCATCAGCCCCAGCATTTT.

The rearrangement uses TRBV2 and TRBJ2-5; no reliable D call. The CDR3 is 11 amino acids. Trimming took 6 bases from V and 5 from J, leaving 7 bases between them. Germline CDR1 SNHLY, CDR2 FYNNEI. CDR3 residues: CASRPLETQYF. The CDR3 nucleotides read TGTGCCAGCAGACCATTGGAGACCCAGTACTTC.

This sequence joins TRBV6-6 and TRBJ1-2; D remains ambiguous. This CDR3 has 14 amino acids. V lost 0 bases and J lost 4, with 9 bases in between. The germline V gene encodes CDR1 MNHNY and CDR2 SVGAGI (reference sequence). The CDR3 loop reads CASSYSGPSYGYTF. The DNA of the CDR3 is TGTGCCAGCAGTTACTCCGGACCTTCCTATGGCTACACCTTC.

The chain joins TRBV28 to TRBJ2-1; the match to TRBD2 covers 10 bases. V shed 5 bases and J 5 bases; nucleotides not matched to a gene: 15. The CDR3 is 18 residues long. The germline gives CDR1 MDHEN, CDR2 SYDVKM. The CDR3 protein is CASSPAVEREGRNNEQFF. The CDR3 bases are TGTGCCAGCAGTCCCGCTGTGGAGCGGGAGGGCCGGAACAATGAGCAGTTCTTC.